Given below is one T cell receptor beta chain in context. Its specificity is unknown. Germline loops: CDR1 SGHTA, CDR2 FQGTGA. The CDR3 sequence is 15 residues long. The V and J ends lost 5 bases and 2 bases, in that order; junction bases with no gene match: 8. The PCR made use of 60 Vbeta and 13 Jbeta primers. This table comes from immunoSEQ multiplex PCR, and its TCRdb copy is limited to in-frame clones, with some not included. The profile shows fewer than 250,000 clones, 60% to 85% of them singletons. This sample was taken from a study of cytomegalovirus exposure and HLA in healthy donors. General observations from the study: Later analysis placed DRB1 highest and HLA-C lowest in TCR association rates, which differed by HLA locus.

What was sequenced was PBMCs. The chain has TRBV7-3 and TRBJ1-1, with 7 bases identical to TRBD1. The clonotype was recovered from a woman aged 40 to 50 in good health and CMV-seronegative. CDR3 in DNA: TGTGCCAGCAGCGGATCGACAGGGCGTAACACTGAAGCTTTCTTT. Translation gives CASSGSTGRNTEAFF.